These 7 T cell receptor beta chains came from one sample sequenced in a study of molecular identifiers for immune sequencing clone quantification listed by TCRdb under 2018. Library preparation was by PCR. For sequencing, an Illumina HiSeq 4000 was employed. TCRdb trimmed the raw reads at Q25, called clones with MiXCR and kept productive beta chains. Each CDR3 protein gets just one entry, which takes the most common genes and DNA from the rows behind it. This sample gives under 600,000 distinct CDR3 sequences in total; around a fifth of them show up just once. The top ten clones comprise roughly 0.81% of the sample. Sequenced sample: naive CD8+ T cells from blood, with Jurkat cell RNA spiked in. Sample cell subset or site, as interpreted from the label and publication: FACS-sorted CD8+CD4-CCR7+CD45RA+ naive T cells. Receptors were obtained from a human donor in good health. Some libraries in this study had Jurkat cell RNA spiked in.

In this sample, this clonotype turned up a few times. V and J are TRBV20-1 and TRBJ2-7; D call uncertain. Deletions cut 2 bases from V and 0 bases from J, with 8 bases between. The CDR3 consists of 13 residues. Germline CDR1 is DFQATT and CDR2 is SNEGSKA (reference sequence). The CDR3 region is CSARNLSSYEQYF. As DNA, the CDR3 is TGCAGTGCTAGAAACTTGAGCTCCTACGAGCAGTACTTC.

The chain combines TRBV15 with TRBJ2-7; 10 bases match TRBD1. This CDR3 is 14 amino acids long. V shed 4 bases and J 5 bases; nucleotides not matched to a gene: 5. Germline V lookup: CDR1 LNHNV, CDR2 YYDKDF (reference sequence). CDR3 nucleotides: TGTGCCACCAGCAACCGGGACAGGGGAAACGAGCAGTACTTC. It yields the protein CATSNRDRGNEQYF.

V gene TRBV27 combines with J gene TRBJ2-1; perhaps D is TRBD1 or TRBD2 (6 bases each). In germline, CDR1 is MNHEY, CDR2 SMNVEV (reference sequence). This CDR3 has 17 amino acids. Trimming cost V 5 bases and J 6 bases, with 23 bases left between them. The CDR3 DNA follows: TGTGCCAGCAGTCTAGGCCTGGGGGCGGGGTATGGCAATGAGCAGTTCTTC. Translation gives CASSLGLGAGYGNEQFF.

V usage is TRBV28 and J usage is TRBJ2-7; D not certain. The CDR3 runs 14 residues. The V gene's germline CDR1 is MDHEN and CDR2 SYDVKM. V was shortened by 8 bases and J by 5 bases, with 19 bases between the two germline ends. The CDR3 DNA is TGTGCCAGCTGTGTCCAAGGAGTATACGACGAGCAGTACTTC. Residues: CASCVQGVYDEQYF.

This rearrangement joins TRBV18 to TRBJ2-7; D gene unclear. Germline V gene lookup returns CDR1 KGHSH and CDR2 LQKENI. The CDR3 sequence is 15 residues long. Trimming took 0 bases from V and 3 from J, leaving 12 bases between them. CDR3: CASSPPEGSGYEQYF. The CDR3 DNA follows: TGTGCCAGCTCACCACCGGAAGGGTCGGGCTACGAGCAGTACTTC.

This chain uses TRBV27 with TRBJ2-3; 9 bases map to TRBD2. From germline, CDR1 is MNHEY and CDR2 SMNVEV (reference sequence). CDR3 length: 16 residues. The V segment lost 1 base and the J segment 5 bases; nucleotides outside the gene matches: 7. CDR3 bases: TGTGCCAGCAGTTTATTGGCGGGAGGGCCTGTAGATACGCAGTATTTT. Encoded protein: CASSLLAGGPVDTQYF.

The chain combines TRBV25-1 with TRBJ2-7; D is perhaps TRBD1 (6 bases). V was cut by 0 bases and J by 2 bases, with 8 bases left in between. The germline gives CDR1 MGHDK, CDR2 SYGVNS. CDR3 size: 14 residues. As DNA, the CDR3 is TGTGCCAGCAGTGAATATCCAGGGGCCTACGAGCAGTACTTC. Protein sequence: CASSEYPGAYEQYF.